This TCR beta chain originates from a study of T-cell reconstitution after alpha-beta-depleted transplantation in children. V lost 6 bases to trimming and J lost 2 bases, with 7 bases between them. The CDR3 spans 13 residues. CDR1 is KGHDR and CDR2 is SFDVKD in the germline V gene. Using unique molecular identifiers, the investigators prepared the TCRbeta library. One entry per CDR3 protein results from TCRdb running MiXCR on the PCR reads. In the table there are 500,000 to 650,000 distinct CDR3 sequences, over 10% of which are singletons. This clonotype came up a few times. The material was PBMCs, mostly from graft donor cells, obtained 180 days after TCRalphabeta/CD19-depleted stem cell transplant. This sequence joins TRBV24-1 and TRBJ2-4; no definite D call. The sequence derives from a female patient between 2 and 10 years old who had a stem cell transplant for aplastic anemia, so the T cells may come from the graft donor. The CDR3 sequence: CATSRNSKNIQYF. CDR3 bases: TGTGCCACCAGTAGGAATTCCAAAAACATTCAGTACTTC.